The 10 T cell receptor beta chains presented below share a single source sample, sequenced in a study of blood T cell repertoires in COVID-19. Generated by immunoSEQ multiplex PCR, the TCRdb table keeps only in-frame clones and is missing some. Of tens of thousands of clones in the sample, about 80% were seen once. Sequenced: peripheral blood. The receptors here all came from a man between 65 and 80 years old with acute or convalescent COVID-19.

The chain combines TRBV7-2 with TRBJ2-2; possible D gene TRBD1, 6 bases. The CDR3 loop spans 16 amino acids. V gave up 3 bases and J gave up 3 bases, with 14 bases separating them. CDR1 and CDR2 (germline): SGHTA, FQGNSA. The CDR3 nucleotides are TGTGCCAGCAGCTTCCCGCGGGCAGGGGACACCGGGGAGCTGTTTTTT. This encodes CASSFPRAGDTGELFF.

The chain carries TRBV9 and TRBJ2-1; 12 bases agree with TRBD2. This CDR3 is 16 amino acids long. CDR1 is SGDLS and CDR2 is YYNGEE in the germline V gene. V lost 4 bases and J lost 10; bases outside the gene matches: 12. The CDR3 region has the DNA TGTGCCAGCAGCCCCAATCTAGCGGGAGGGCCCGAGGAGCAGTTCTTC. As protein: CASSPNLAGGPEEQFF.

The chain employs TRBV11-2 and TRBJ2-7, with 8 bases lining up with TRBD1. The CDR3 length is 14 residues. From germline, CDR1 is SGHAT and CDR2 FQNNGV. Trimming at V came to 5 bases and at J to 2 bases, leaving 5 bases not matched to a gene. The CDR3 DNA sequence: TGTGCCAGCAGCACCCGACAGGGGACCTACGAGCAGTACTTC. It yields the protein CASSTRQGTYEQYF.

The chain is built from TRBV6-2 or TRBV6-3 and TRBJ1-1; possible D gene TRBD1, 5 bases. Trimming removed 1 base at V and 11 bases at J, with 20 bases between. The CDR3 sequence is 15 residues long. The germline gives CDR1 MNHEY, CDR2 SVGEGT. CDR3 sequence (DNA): TGTGCCAGCAGTTACTTGGCAGGGTCGGTTTTCGGCGCTTTCTTT. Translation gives CASSYLAGSVFGAFF.

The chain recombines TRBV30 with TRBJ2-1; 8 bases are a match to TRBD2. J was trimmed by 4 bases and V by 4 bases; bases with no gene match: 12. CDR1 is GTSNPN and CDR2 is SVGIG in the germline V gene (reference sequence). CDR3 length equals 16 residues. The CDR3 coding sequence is TGTGCCTGGACCCCCCTCAGCGGGAGAGGATACAATGAGCAGTTCTTC. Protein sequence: CAWTPLSGRGYNEQFF.

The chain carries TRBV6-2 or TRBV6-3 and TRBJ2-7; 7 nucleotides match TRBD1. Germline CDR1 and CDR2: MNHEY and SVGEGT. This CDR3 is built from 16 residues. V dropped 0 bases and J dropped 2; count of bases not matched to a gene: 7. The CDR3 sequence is CASSYSATGRTYEQYF. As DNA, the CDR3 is TGTGCCAGCAGTTACTCGGCGACAGGGCGAACCTACGAGCAGTACTTC.

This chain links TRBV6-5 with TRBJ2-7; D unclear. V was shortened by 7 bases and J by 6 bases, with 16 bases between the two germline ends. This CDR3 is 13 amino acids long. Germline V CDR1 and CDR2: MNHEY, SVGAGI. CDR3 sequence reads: CASTPLGPGEQYF. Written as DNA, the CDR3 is TGTGCCAGCACCCCGTTGGGTCCAGGCGAGCAGTACTTC.

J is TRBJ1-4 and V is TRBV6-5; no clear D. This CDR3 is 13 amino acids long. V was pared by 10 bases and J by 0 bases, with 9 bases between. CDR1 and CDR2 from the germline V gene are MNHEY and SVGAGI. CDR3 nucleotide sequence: TGTGCCACCACCGCGTCAACTAATGAAAAACTGTTTTTT. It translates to CATTASTNEKLFF.

CDR3 in DNA: TGTGCCAGCAGCCAAGCCGGAGGTGGTGAAGCTTTCTTT. The encoded protein is CASSQAGGGEAFF. The chain uses TRBV3-1 (or the pseudogene TRBV3-2) and TRBJ1-1; no definite D call. The V end lost 1 base, the J end lost 7 bases, and 10 bases lay between the germline ends. The CDR3 totals 13 residues. Germline V gene sequence: CDR1 LGHDT, CDR2 YNNKEL (reference sequence).

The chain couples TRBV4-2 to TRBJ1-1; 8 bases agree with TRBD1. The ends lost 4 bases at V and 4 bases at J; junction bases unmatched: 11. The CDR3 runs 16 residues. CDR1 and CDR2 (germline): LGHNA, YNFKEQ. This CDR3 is CASSRGQGRSFTEAFF. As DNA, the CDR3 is TGTGCCAGCAGCCGAGGACAGGGAAGGTCGTTCACTGAAGCTTTCTTT.